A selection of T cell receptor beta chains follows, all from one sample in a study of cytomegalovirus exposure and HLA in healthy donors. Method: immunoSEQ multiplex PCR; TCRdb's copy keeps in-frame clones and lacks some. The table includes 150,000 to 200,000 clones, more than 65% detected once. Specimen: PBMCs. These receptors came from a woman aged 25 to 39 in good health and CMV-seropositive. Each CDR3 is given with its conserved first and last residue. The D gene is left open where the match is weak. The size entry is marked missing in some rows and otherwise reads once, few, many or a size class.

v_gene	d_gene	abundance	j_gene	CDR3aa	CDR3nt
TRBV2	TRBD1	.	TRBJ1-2	CASSEGQGAGGYTF	TGTGCCAGCAGTGAAGGGCAGGGGGCAGGCGGCTACACCTTC
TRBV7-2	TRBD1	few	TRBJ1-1	CASSLRRRDREAFF	TGTGCCAGCAGCTTGCGCCGCCGGGACAGGGAAGCTTTCTTT
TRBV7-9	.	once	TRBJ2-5	CASSSFQGKVGETQYF	TGTGCCAGCAGCTCGTTTCAGGGGAAGGTCGGAGAGACCCAGTACTTC
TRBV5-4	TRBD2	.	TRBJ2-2	CASTLLSGSLNTGELFF	TGTGCCAGCACCCTCCTTAGCGGGAGCCTGAACACCGGGGAGCTGTTTTTT
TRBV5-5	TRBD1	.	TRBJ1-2	CASSATGTAYYGYTF	TGTGCCAGCAGCGCGACCGGGACAGCTTACTATGGCTACACCTTC
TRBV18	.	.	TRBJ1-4	CASSPRQGTNEKLFF	TGTGCCAGCTCACCACGCCAGGGAACTAATGAAAAACTGTTTTTT
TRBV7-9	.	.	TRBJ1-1	CSSSTGTYEAFF	TGTTCCAGCAGCACCGGGACATACGAAGCTTTCTTT
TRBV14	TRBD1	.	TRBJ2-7	CASSYRDRTYEQYF	TGTGCCAGCAGCTACCGGGACAGGACCTACGAGCAGTACTTC
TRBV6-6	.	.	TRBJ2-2	CASSWLQGSGELFF	TGTGCCAGCAGTTGGCTACAGGGCTCCGGGGAGCTGTTTTTT
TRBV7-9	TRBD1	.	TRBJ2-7	CASTGTGPTYEQYF	TGTGCCAGCACCGGGACAGGACCTACCTACGAGCAGTACTTC
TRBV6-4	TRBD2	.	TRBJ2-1	CASSDLGLAGYNEQFF	TGTGCCAGCAGTGACTTAGGGCTAGCGGGATACAATGAGCAGTTCTTC
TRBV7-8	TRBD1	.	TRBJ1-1	CASSLRQGTGTEAFF	TGTGCCAGCAGCTTGAGACAGGGTACGGGGACTGAAGCTTTCTTT
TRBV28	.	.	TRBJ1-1	CASSARLSVLAEAFF	TGTGCCAGCAGTGCCCGACTTAGTGTTCTCGCTGAAGCTTTCTTT
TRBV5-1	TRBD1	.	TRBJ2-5	CASSWGQGRQETQYF	TGCGCCAGCAGCTGGGGACAGGGACGCCAAGAGACCCAGTACTTC
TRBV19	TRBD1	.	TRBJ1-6	CASSTDREYNSPLHF	TGTGCCAGTAGTACCGACAGGGAGTATAATTCACCCCTCCACTTT
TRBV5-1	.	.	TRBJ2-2	CASSSDSRELFF	TGCGCCAGCAGCTCCGACTCTCGGGAGCTGTTTTTT
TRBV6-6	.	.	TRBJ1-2	CASSTVGSNYGYTF	TGTGCCAGCTCGACTGTCGGGAGCAACTATGGCTACACCTTC
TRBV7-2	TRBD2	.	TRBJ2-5	CASSLELAVGGETQYF	TGTGCCAGCAGCTTAGAGCTAGCGGTAGGAGGAGAGACCCAGTACTTC
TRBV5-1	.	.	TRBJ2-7	CASSFRIGEQYF	TGCGCCAGCAGCTTCAGGATCGGCGAGCAGTACTTC
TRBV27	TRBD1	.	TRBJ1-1	CASRPIQGSNTEAFF	TGTGCCAGCAGACCCATACAGGGGTCTAACACTGAAGCTTTCTTT
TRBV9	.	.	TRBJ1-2	CASSALGGFYGYTF	TGTGCCAGCAGCGCCTTAGGGGGTTTCTATGGCTACACCTTC
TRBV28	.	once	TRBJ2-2	CASSLLWAGKKTILNTGELFF	TGTGCCAGCAGTCTCCTCTGGGCAGGGAAAAAGACAATCCTAAACACCGGGGAGCTGTTTTTT
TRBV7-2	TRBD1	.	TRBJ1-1	CASSRDRAGEAFF	TGTGCCAGCAGCCGGGACAGGGCCGGGGAAGCTTTCTTT
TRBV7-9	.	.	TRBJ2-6	CASRLQDSGANVLTF	TGTGCCAGCAGGCTACAGGACTCTGGGGCCAACGTCCTGACTTTC
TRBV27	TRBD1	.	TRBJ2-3	CASSKTGGFTDTQYF	TGTGCCAGCAGTAAGACAGGGGGATTCACAGATACGCAGTATTTT
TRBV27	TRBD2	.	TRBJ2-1	CASRVWGLAVADSYNEQFF	TGTGCCAGCAGGGTGTGGGGACTAGCGGTCGCGGACTCCTACAATGAGCAGTTCTTC
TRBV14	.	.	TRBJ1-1	CASSRGLATTMNTEAFF	TGTGCCAGCAGCCGGGGGCTTGCAACGACTATGAACACTGAAGCTTTCTTT
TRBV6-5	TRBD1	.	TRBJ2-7	CASSLAGTGAYEQYF	TGTGCCAGCAGTCTGGCCGGGACAGGGGCTTACGAGCAGTACTTC
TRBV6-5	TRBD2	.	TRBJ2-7	CASSSSSGGDSYEQYF	TGTGCCAGCAGTTCATCCAGCGGGGGAGACTCCTACGAGCAGTACTTC
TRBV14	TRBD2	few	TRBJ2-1	CASSQDAAGPSKEQFF	TGTGCCAGCAGCCAAGACGCAGCGGGGCCCTCAAAGGAGCAGTTCTTC
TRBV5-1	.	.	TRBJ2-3	CASNPAISLTDTQYF	TGCGCCAGCAACCCAGCGATCTCTCTAACAGATACGCAGTATTTT
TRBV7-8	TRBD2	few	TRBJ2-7	CASTPRGLAAGEQYF	TGTGCCAGCACTCCACGAGGACTAGCGGCAGGGGAGCAGTACTTC
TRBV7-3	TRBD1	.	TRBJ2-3	CASSPQDRYMDTQYF	TGTGCCAGCAGCCCCCAGGACAGGTATATGGATACGCAGTATTTT
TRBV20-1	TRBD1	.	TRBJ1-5	CSASRGQPQHF	TGCAGTGCTTCCAGGGGGCAGCCCCAGCATTTT
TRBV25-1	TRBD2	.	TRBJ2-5	CASSETGGSETQYF	TGTGCCAGCAGTGAGACGGGAGGGTCCGAGACCCAGTACTTC
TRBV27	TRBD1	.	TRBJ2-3	CASSWGTGERDTQYF	TGTGCCAGCAGTTGGGGGACAGGGGAGAGAGATACGCAGTATTTT
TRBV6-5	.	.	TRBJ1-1	CASSYGRLAFF	TGTGCCAGCAGTTACGGCAGGTTGGCTTTCTTT
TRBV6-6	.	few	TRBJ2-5	CASSYGGPQETQYF	TGTGCCAGCAGTTACGGCGGGCCCCAAGAGACCCAGTACTTC